The rows below give T cell receptor beta chains drawn from one sample of a study of shared T cell receptors in the human thymus. Produced via immunoSEQ multiplex PCR; TCRdb's table is partial and in-frame only. The sample carries about 660,000 clones, around 87% recorded once. The same data also went into a second study, on human thymus T cells.

Sequencing was carried out using thymocytes. Receptors were obtained from a boy younger than two with a congenital heart defect. CDR3s include the opening cysteine and the closing phenylalanine or tryptophan. D genes are given only for firm matches. Some rows have no size entry. The others give once, few or many, or a class for an expanded clone.

>NA|TRBV28|NA|TRBJ2-7
TGTGCCAGCAGGAAACCTGGGGGGGGCATTGGGACCTACGAGCAGTACTTC
CASRKPGGGIGTYEQYF
>TRBD2|TRBV29-1|NA|TRBJ2-1
TGCAGCGTTGAAGAGAAGACTAGCCGGGTTCCTTTTGGGGACAATGAGCAGTTCTTC
CSVEEKTSRVPFGDNEQFF
>TRBD1|TRBV27|NA|TRBJ2-7
TGTGCCAGCAGTTCCCTCCGGGACAGGGTCCTCTACGAGCAGTACTTC
CASSSLRDRVLYEQYF
>TRBD1|TRBV29-1|NA|TRBJ2-5
TGCAGTGCAACCCGGACAGGGGGGCAAGAGACCCAGTACTTC
CSATRTGGQETQYF
>NA|TRBV2|few|TRBJ2-1
TGTGCCAGCAGTGAAACAGCACCCATATACAATGAGCAGTTCTTC
CASSETAPIYNEQFF
>TRBD2|TRBV4-3|NA|TRBJ2-2
TGCGCCAGCAGCCAAGCTAGCGGGAGGGCCCCCGGGGAGCTGTTTTTT
CASSQASGRAPGELFF
>TRBD1|TRBV28|NA|TRBJ2-7
TGTGCCAGCAGTTTAAGGTCGGGACAGGGGACATACTCCTACGAGCAGTACTTC
CASSLRSGQGTYSYEQYF
>NA|TRBV13|once|TRBJ2-5
TGTGCCAGCAGCCCCCGACGTCGCACAGGAGAGACCCAGTACTTC
CASSPRRRTGETQYF
>TRBD1|TRBV19|once|TRBJ1-1
TGTGCCAGTAGCCCCGGGACAGGGAAGGTCAGGACTGAAGCTTTCTTT
CASSPGTGKVRTEAFF
>TRBD1|TRBV2|NA|TRBJ1-4
TGTGCCAGCAGCGAAGTACCAGGGGGCCTTTCTGAAAAACTGTTTTTT
CASSEVPGGLSEKLFF
>NA|TRBV10-3|NA|TRBJ1-2
TGTGCCATCACAGGGGAGGGGCGGAACTATGGCTACACCTTC
CAITGEGRNYGYTF
>TRBD1|TRBV5-8|few|TRBJ2-7
TGTGCCAGCAGCTGGGGACAGGGGGCTTACGAGCAGTACTTC
CASSWGQGAYEQYF
>TRBD2|TRBV19|few|TRBJ2-1
TGTGCCAGTAGAGAATTGGGACTAGCGGTGGCCTACAATGAGCAGTTCTTC
CASRELGLAVAYNEQFF
>NA|TRBV18|NA|TRBJ2-7
TGTGCCAGCTCAGCCACAGCCCAACAGCACGGACTATCCCGCTCCTACGAGCAGTACTTC
CASSATAQQHGLSRSYEQYF
>TRBD2|TRBV4-1|NA|TRBJ2-1
TGCGCCAGCAGCGCAGCGGGGCAGTCTGTCGATGAGCAGTTCTTC
CASSAAGQSVDEQFF
>NA|TRBV21-1|NA|TRBJ1-5
TGTGCCAGCAGCAAACAGCGGGGCGGTGACAATCAGCCCCAGCATTTT
CASSKQRGGDNQPQHF
>NA|TRBV2|NA|TRBJ2-7
TGTGCCAGCACTCACAGGGCGGGGGTCCCATACGAGCAGTACTTC
CASTHRAGVPYEQYF
>NA|TRBV5-4|NA|TRBJ2-3
TGTGCCAGCAGCTTGTGGTCCCGAGAATTCACAGATACGCAGTATTTT
CASSLWSREFTDTQYF
>TRBD1|TRBV5-8|NA|TRBJ2-7
TGTGCCAGCAGCTTGGAAGGGGACAGGGGCTCCTACGAGCAGTACTTC
CASSLEGDRGSYEQYF
>TRBD1|TRBV6-1|NA|TRBJ1-5
TGTGCCAGCAGTGTGGGACAGCCCTTTGATCAGCCCCAGCATTTT
CASSVGQPFDQPQHF
>TRBD1|TRBV29-1|NA|TRBJ2-7
TGCAGCGTTCCTATCGGGGACAGCAGGGGTGAGCAGTACTTC
CSVPIGDSRGEQYF
>NA|TRBV5-1|NA|TRBJ2-4
TGCGCCAGCAGCTCGGACAGTATTCTAGCCAAAAACATTCAGTACTTC
CASSSDSILAKNIQYF
>NA|TRBV28|NA|TRBJ2-1
TGTGCCAGCACAGTTTATTCAGGGTGGAGTATAGATGAGCAGTTCTTC
CASTVYSGWSIDEQFF
>NA|TRBV7-4|NA|TRBJ2-6
TGTGCCAGCAGCTTGGAACCAGGTCTTCACTCTGGGGCCAACGTCCTGACTTTC
CASSLEPGLHSGANVLTF
>TRBD2|TRBV5-1|NA|TRBJ2-7
TGCGCCAGCACCCGCGCGGGAAGGAGCGGGAGTAATGGGTACTTTGACGAGCAGTACTTC
CASTRAGRSGSNGYFDEQYF
>TRBD1|TRBV19|few|TRBJ2-2
TGTGCCAGTAGTATAGTAGGAGAGGACAGGGGGAAAATGGGGGAGCTGTTTTTT
CASSIVGEDRGKMGELFF
>TRBD1|TRBV4-1|NA|TRBJ2-1
TGCGCCAGCAGCCAAGTTCAAACTACAGGGGACCGAGGTGAGCAGTTCTTC
CASSQVQTTGDRGEQFF
>TRBD1|TRBV7-2|NA|TRBJ1-6
TGTGCCAGCAGCTCTTCCCTGCCCCGGGACAGGGAGGCACCCCTCCACTTT
CASSSSLPRDREAPLHF
>TRBD2|TRBV25-1|once|TRBJ2-3
TGTGCCAGCAGCCTCGGGGGGACAGATACGCAGTATTTT
CASSLGGTDTQYF
>NA|TRBV5-8|NA|TRBJ1-2
TGTGCCAGCAGCTTGTTAAGGAACGAACAGGCAGACGGCTACACCTTC
CASSLLRNEQADGYTF
>NA|TRBV6-1|NA|TRBJ1-2
TGTGCCAGCAGTGCATTTTTGAGGTACTATGGCTACACCTTC
CASSAFLRYYGYTF
>NA|TRBV30|NA|TRBJ1-1
TGTGCCTGGAGTATACAACCGGGACATATGAACACTGAAGCTTTCTTT
CAWSIQPGHMNTEAFF
>TRBD2|TRBV5-1|NA|TRBJ2-1
TGCGCCAGCAGCTTGAGGACTAGCGATGAGCAGTTCTTC
CASSLRTSDEQFF
>TRBD2|TRBV29-1|NA|TRBJ2-7
TGCAGCGTTGAAGCGTGGGCGGGGGGGCCCTACGAGCAGTACTTC
CSVEAWAGGPYEQYF
>NA|TRBV18|few|TRBJ2-7
TGTGCCAGCTCAAGTAAGCTATTCGGCGAGCAGTACTTC
CASSSKLFGEQYF
>TRBD1|TRBV30|NA|TRBJ1-4
TGTGCCTGGAGTGTACACTCGCGTAGGAGACAGGGGAATAATGAAAAACTGTTTTTT
CAWSVHSRRRQGNNEKLFF
>TRBD2|TRBV5-1|NA|TRBJ2-7
TGCGCCAGCAGCCAGTTACCGGGACTAGCTACCCACGAGCAGTACTTC
CASSQLPGLATHEQYF
>TRBD1|TRBV19|NA|TRBJ1-5
TGTGCCAGTACTAAGGGGCGACAGGGGGAAATCAATCAGCCCCAGCATTTT
CASTKGRQGEINQPQHF
>TRBD2|TRBV18|NA|TRBJ2-7
TGTGCCAGCTCACCATCGGCGGGAGGCTCCTACGAGCAGTACTTC
CASSPSAGGSYEQYF
>TRBD2|TRBV19|NA|TRBJ2-1
TGTGCCAGTAGTGAGGCTGGAGCGGGAAAGGGATATGAGCAGTTCTTC
CASSEAGAGKGYEQFF
>NA|TRBV19|NA|TRBJ1-4
TGTGCCAGTAGTCCAGGCCCCTCCGCAACTAATGAAAAACTGTTTTTT
CASSPGPSATNEKLFF
>TRBD2|TRBV14|few|TRBJ2-1
TGTGCCAGCAGCCCGGCTAGCGGGAGCGTAGCTGAGCAGTTCTTC
CASSPASGSVAEQFF
>TRBD1|TRBV27|once|TRBJ2-5
TGTGCCAGCAGCCCCGGACAGGGCATCCAAGAGACCCAGTACTTC
CASSPGQGIQETQYF
>NA|TRBV5-8|NA|TRBJ2-1
TGTGCCAGCAGCTTCAGACTAGTTTACAATGAGCAGTTCTTC
CASSFRLVYNEQFF
>TRBD2|TRBV19|NA|TRBJ2-3
TGTGCCAGTAGTATCCGACTAGCAGAGACAGATACGCAGTATTTT
CASSIRLAETDTQYF
>TRBD1|TRBV25-1|NA|TRBJ2-7
TGTGCCAGCAGTGACCCTTCGACAGGGTCCTACGAGCAGTACTTC
CASSDPSTGSYEQYF
>NA|TRBV28|NA|TRBJ1-5
TGTGCCAGCAGTTTAAAGAAGGGGCGTCAGTGGCTTCGTCGCGATCAGCCCCAGCATTTT
CASSLKKGRQWLRRDQPQHF
>NA|TRBV5-1|NA|TRBJ1-2
TGCGCCAGCAGCTTGGGTGGACAGAGACGCAACTATGGCTACACCTTC
CASSLGGQRRNYGYTF
>NA|TRBV30|once|TRBJ1-1
TGTGCCTGGTCCAGGGTAGGGGACACTGAAGCTTTCTTT
CAWSRVGDTEAFF
>NA|TRBV5-1|NA|TRBJ2-1
TGCGCCAGCAGCTTCCCTCTAGCAGGAGGGTACTACAATGAGCAGTTCTTC
CASSFPLAGGYYNEQFF
>TRBD2|TRBV7-2|NA|TRBJ2-7
TGTGCCAGCAGCTTACCGTGCGGGAGAGAAACTTACGAGCAGTACTTC
CASSLPCGRETYEQYF
>TRBD2|TRBV11-2|few|TRBJ2-1
TGTGCCAGCAGCTTTCCTAGCGGGGTAGGTTATGAGCAGTTCTTC
CASSFPSGVGYEQFF